The 8 T cell receptor beta chains reported below all come from one sample, sequenced in a study of blood T cell repertoires in COVID-19 (TCRdb year 2020). The library was generated by the immunoSEQ multiplex PCR assay. TCRdb holds this immuneACCESS table with in-frame rearrangements only. Some clones are missing; in checked studies, unresolved V genes explain under half, and the rest has no known cause. The sample has around 340,000 clones on record, around 80% of them singletons. The ten largest make up about 3% of the sample. The sequencing sample was made of peripheral blood. These receptors all stem from a man aged 25-40 years with active or convalescent COVID-19.

The chain recombines TRBV27 with TRBJ1-2, with D unresolved. V lost 4 bases, J lost 4 bases, and 10 bases lay in between. In germline, CDR1 is MNHEY, CDR2 SMNVEV (reference sequence). The CDR3 is made up of 13 amino acids. CDR3 in amino acids: CASSWGGGYGYTF. CDR3 in DNA: TGTGCCAGCAGTTGGGGAGGTGGCTATGGCTACACCTTC.

The chain links TRBV7-2 to TRBJ2-3; 10 bases agree with TRBD2. CDR1 SGHTA and CDR2 FQGNSA come from the germline V gene. V gave up 1 base and J gave up 0 bases; unmatched junction bases: 4. The CDR3 runs to 17 residues. Here the CDR3 DNA reads TGTGCCAGCAGCTTAGTCCCTAGCGGGAGTAGCACAGATACGCAGTATTTT. Residues: CASSLVPSGSSTDTQYF.

The rearrangement joins TRBV10-3 to TRBJ1-3, with 7 bases aligning to TRBD1. The length of the CDR3 is 18 residues. V lost 3 bases to trimming and J lost 0 bases; unmatched junction nucleotides: 11. Germline V gene lookup returns CDR1 ENHRY and CDR2 SYGVKD. CDR3 protein: CAISDMVGRGDSGNTIYF. For the CDR3, the DNA is TGTGCCATCAGTGATATGGTGGGCAGGGGGGACTCTGGAAACACCATATATTTT.

This rearrangement joins TRBV4-1 to TRBJ2-6; possibly TRBD1 for D (6 bases). Germline CDR1 reads MGHRA; CDR2 reads YSYEKL. CDR3 length: 17 amino acids. Between the trimmed V and J ends, which lost 8 bases and 4 bases, there was a span of 21 bases. This chain's CDR3 is CASQGQDSAAGANVLTF. Here the CDR3 DNA reads TGCGCCAGCCAGGGACAAGACTCCGCCGCCGGGGCCAACGTCCTGACTTTC.

This clone was counted a single time. This chain uses TRBV9 with TRBJ2-2, with D maybe TRBD2 (7 bases). The CDR3 consists of 16 residues. Germline CDR1 reads SGDLS; CDR2 reads YYNGEE. Trimming took off 0 bases at V and 5 bases at J, with 14 bases between the two ends. As DNA, the CDR3 is TGTGCCAGCAGCGTAGCGGCTAGGGGGGGAACCGGGGAGCTGTTTTTT. Its protein is CASSVAARGGTGELFF. Filled out from reference TRBV9 and TRBJ2-2, the complete variable domain reads DSGVTQTPKHLITATGQRVTLRCSPRSGDLSVYWYQQSLDQGLQFLIQYYNGEERAKGNILERFSAQQFPDLHSELNLSSLELGDSALYFCASSVAARGGTGELFFGEGSRLTVL.

The chain links TRBV4-3 to TRBJ2-2, with D perhaps matching TRBD1 (6 bases). Trimming pared 7 bases from V and 0 bases from J, leaving 9 bases between. CDR3 length equals 14 residues. From germline, CDR1 is LGHNA and CDR2 YSLEER. The CDR3 sequence: CASKDSANTGELFF. CDR3 nucleotide sequence: TGCGCCAGCAAGGACAGTGCGAACACCGGGGAGCTGTTTTTT.

This rearrangement joins TRBV7-9 to TRBJ2-2; no clear D. This CDR3 has 12 residues. CDR1 is SEHNR, CDR2 FQNEAQ, per germline (reference sequence). V was trimmed by 6 bases and J by 4 bases, leaving 6 bases between them. This CDR3 reads CASSHSTGELFF. In DNA form, the CDR3 reads TGTGCCAGCAGTCACAGCACCGGGGAGCTGTTTTTT.

This chain links TRBV7-6 with TRBJ1-3; 9 bases match TRBD1. CDR3 length: 15 residues. Looked up from germline, CDR1 is SGHVS and CDR2 is FNYEAQ. The V gene end was trimmed by 5 bases and the J gene end by 4 bases; junction bases not matched to a gene: 6. The CDR3 is CASSLGQGNGNTIYF. The CDR3 bases are TGTGCCAGCAGCCTAGGACAGGGGAACGGAAACACCATATATTTT.